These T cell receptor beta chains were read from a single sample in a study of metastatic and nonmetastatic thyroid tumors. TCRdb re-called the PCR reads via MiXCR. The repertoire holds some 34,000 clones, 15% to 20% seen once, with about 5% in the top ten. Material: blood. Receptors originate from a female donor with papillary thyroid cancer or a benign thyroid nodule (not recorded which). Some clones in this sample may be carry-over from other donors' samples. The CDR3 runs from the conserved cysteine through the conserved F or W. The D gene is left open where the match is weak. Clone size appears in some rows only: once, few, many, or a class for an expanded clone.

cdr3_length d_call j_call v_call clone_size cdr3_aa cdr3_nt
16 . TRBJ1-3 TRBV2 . CASMGYKSFSGNTIYF TGTGCCAGCATGGGGTACAAGAGTTTCTCTGGAAACACCATATATTTT
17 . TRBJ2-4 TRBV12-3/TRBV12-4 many CASSTLIGTLAKNIQYF TGTGCCAGCAGCACCCTAATTGGGACTTTAGCCAAAAACATTCAGTACTTC
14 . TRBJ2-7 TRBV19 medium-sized CASSRRGRTYEQYF TGTGCCAGTAGTCGCAGGGGCCGCACCTACGAGCAGTACTTC
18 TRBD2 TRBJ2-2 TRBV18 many CASSPSGLAGAGAGELFF TGTGCCAGCTCACCATCGGGACTAGCGGGAGCGGGAGCCGGGGAGCTGTTTTTT
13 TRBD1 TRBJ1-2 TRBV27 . CAIRDRANYCYTF TGTGCCATCCGGGACAGAGCTAACTATTGCTACACCTTC
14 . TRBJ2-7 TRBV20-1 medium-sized CSARGTQGSYEQYF TGCAGTGCTAGGGGGACGCAGGGCTCCTACGAGCAGTACTTC
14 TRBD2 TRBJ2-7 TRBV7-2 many CASSFSGGSYEQYF TGTGCCAGCAGCTTCAGCGGGGGGAGCTACGAGCAGTACTTC
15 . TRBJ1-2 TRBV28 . CASSLWAGGTYGYTF TGTGCCAGCAGTTTATGGGCAGGTGGTACCTATGGCTACACCTTC
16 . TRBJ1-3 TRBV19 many CASSEWIDYSGNTIYF TGTGCCAGTAGTGAGTGGATTGACTACTCTGGAAACACCATATATTTT
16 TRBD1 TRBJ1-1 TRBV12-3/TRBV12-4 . CASSLAPGQGVAEAFF TGTGCCAGCAGTTTAGCCCCCGGACAGGGGGTAGCTGAAGCTTTCTTT
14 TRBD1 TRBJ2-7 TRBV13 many CASSPRDRGNEQYF TGTGCCAGCAGCCCGCGGGACAGGGGCAACGAGCAGTACTTC
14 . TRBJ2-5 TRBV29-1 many CSVEVRVSQETQYF TGCAGCGTTGAAGTGCGGGTCAGCCAAGAGACCCAGTACTTC
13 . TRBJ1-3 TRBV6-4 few CASSLRGPNTIYF TGTGCCAGCAGCCTCCGGGGACCAAACACCATATATTTT
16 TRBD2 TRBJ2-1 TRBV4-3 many CASSTRLAGSYNEQFF TGCGCCAGCAGCACCCGACTAGCGGGGTCCTACAATGAGCAGTTCTTC
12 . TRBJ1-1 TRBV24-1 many CAVTGTNTEAFF TGTGCCGTAACCGGGACAAACACTGAAGCTTTCTTT
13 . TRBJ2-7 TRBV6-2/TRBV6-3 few CVSSPGDVYEQYF TGTGTCAGCAGTCCAGGGGATGTCTACGAGCAGTACTTC
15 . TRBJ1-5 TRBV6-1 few CASSVPRRSNQPQHF TGTGCCAGCAGTGTTCCTCGGCGTAGCAATCAGCCCCAGCATTTT
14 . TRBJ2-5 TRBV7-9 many CASRMSGTKETQYF TGTGCCAGCAGGATGTCGGGCACTAAAGAGACCCAGTACTTC
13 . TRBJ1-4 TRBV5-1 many CASRGAGNEKLFF TGCGCCAGCAGGGGCGCCGGTAATGAAAAACTGTTTTTT
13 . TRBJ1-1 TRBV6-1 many CASSYQGNTEAFF TGTGCCAGCAGTTATCAGGGCAACACTGAAGCTTTCTTT
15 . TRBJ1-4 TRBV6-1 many CASTSGGTTNEKLFF TGTGCCAGCACCTCGGGGGGAACAACTAATGAAAAACTGTTTTTT
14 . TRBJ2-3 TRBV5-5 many CASSFGLPTDTQYF TGTGCCAGCAGCTTCGGACTGCCCACAGATACGCAGTATTTT
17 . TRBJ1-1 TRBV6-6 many CASSYSIRKPENTEAFF TGTGCCAGCAGTTACTCGATAAGGAAGCCAGAGAACACTGAAGCTTTCTTT
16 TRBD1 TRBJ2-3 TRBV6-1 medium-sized CASSFRQGSSTDTQYF TGTGCCAGCAGTTTTAGACAGGGATCTAGCACAGATACGCAGTATTTT
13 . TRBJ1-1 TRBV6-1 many CASRRTFLTEAFF TGTGCCAGCAGGCGGACATTTCTCACTGAAGCTTTCTTT
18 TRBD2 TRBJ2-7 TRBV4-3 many CASSQDLGVAGDSYEQYF TGCGCCAGCAGCCAAGATCTAGGTGTAGCGGGGGACTCCTACGAGCAGTACTTC
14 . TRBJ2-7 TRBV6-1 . CATEPGPEAYEQYF TGTGCCACCGAACCGGGTCCTGAGGCCTACGAGCAGTACTTC
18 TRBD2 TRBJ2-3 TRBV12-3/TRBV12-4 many CASSPSLLAGGVTDTQYF TGTGCCAGCAGTCCCTCCTTACTAGCGGGGGGTGTCACAGATACGCAGTATTTT